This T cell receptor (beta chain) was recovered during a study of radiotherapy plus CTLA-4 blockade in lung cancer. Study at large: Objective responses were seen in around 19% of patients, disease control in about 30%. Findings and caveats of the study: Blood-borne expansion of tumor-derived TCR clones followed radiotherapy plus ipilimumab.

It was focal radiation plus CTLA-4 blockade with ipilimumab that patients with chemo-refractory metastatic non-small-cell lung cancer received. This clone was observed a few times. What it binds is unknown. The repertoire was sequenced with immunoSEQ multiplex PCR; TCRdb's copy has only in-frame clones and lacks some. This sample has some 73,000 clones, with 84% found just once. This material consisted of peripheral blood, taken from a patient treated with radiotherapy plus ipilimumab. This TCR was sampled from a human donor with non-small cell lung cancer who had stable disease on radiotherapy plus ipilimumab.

DNA of the CDR3: TGTGCCAGCAGCTTAGTCCGCTCTAGCCGGACAGGGGAGAACACTGAAGCTTTCTTT. It is translated as CASSLVRSSRTGENTEAFF. The V and J genes are TRBV7-9 and TRBJ1-1; 9 bases agree with TRBD1. V gave up 1 base and J gave up 1 base; unmatched junction bases: 13. Germline V CDR1 and CDR2: SEHNR, FQNEAQ (reference sequence). The CDR3 sequence is 19 residues long.